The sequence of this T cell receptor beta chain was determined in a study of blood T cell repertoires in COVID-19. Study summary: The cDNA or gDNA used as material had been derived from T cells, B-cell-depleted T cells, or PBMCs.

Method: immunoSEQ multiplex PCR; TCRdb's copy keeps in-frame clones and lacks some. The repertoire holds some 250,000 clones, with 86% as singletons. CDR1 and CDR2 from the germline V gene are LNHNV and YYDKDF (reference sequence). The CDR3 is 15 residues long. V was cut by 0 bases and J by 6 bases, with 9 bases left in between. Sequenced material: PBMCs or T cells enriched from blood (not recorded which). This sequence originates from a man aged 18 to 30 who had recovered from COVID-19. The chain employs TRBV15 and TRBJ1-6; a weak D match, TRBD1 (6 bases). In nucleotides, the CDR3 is TGTGCCACCAGCAGAGAAGGACAGTCTAATTCACCCCTCCACTTT. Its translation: CATSREGQSNSPLHF.